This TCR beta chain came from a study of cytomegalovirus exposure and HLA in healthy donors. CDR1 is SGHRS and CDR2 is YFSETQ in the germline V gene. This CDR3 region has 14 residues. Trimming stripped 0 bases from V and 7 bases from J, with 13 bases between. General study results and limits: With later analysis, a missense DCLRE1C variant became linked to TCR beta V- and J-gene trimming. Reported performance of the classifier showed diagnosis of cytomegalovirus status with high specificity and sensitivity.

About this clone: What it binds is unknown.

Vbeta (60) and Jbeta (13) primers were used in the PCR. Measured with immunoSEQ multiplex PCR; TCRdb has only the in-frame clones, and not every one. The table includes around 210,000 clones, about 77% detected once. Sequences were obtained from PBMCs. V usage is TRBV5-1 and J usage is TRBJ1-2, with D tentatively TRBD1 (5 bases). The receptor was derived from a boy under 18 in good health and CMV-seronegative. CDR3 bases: TGCGCCAGCAGCTTGGTCAGGGAGGATCCTGGCTACACCTTC. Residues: CASSLVREDPGYTF.